The 28 T cell receptor beta chains given below trace back to one sample, sequenced in a study of regulatory T cells in long-lasting Graves disease. Time point described: newly diagnosed GD, antithyroid drugs for less than 3 months. Following extraction of RNA from PBMCs, that RNA was used to make the TCR library. Arm-PCR of CDR3 regions and iRepertoire HTBI primers were the basis on which TCR beta libraries were built. TCRdb itself ran the multiplex PCR reads through MiXCR, one entry per CDR3 protein. The data hold over 350,000 distinct CDR3 sequences, with approximately 15% observed a single time. The sample also formed part of further work on T cells in Graves' hyperthyroidism and ophthalmopathy.

Sequencing used peripheral blood mononuclear cells (PBMCs), obtained at new diagnosis, from a patient treated with antithyroid drugs. The receptors stem from a woman aged 45-60 years with Graves disease.

This clonotype was seen repeatedly, ten times or more. This chain joins TRBV3-1 and TRBJ2-7; weak D call: TRBD2 (5 bases). Germline loops: CDR1 LGHDT, CDR2 YNNKEL (reference sequence). The V end was cut by 4 bases, the J end by 6 bases, with 16 bases between. This CDR3 comprises 14 residues. The CDR3 here is CASSPASRFSEQYF. The CDR3 region has the DNA TGTGCCAGCAGCCCCGCTAGCCGATTCTCCGAGCAGTACTTC.

This clonotype was found many times. The V call is TRBV5-1, the J call TRBJ1-4; 7 bases fit TRBD1. V lost 1 base to trimming and J lost 4 bases; unmatched junction nucleotides: 4. Germline assignment: CDR1 SGHRS and CDR2 YFSETQ. The CDR3 is made up of 15 amino acids. CDR3 residues: CASSLSGQSNEKLFF. In nucleotides, the CDR3 is TGCGCCAGCAGCTTGTCGGGACAGAGTAATGAAAAACTGTTTTTT.

The chain carries TRBV5-1 and TRBJ2-1, with TRBD2 matching 8 bases. Germline V gene lookup returns CDR1 SGHRS and CDR2 YFSETQ. J was trimmed by 8 bases and V by 1 base; bases with no gene match: 8. The CDR3 has 15 amino acids. CDR3 nucleotides: TGCGCCAGCAGCTTGACGGGAGGGAGGGTCGATGAGCAGTTCTTC. Translating gives CASSLTGGRVDEQFF.

This clonotype was seen repeatedly, ten times or more. This chain uses TRBV2 with TRBJ2-7; TRBD1 matches 12 bases. Trimming at V came to 7 bases and at J to 3 bases, leaving 4 bases not matched to a gene. Per germline, CDR1 SNHLY and CDR2 FYNNEI. The CDR3 length is 14 residues. CDR3 in amino acids: CASTRDRGLYEQYF. CDR3 nucleotide sequence: TGTGCCAGCACTCGGGACAGGGGGCTCTACGAGCAGTACTTC.

Ten or more counts support this clonotype. The J gene is TRBJ2-1, the V gene TRBV4-1; tentatively, D is TRBD1 (5 bases). The V gene lost 1 base and the J gene lost 7 bases, with 14 bases spanning the gap. This CDR3 has 15 amino acids. Germline CDR1 reads MGHRA; CDR2 reads YSYEKL. CDR3 protein: CASSQVQALGNEQFF. The CDR3 DNA reads as TGCGCCAGCAGCCAAGTACAGGCCCTCGGGAATGAGCAGTTCTTC.

In its sample, this clonotype was seen many times. The CDR3 nucleotides read TGTGCCAGCAGTTTTCCCGGGACAGGGGTCCTACGGGAGCAGTACTTC. Amino acid sequence: CASSFPGTGVLREQYF. The rearrangement links TRBV28 to TRBJ2-7; TRBD1 matches at 10 bases. The junction had 12 bases not matched to a gene; V was cut back by 3 bases and J by 7 bases. CDR3 length: 16 amino acids. Germline V lookup: CDR1 MDHEN, CDR2 SYDVKM.

This clonotype showed up many times. This rearrangement joins TRBV12-3 or TRBV12-4 to TRBJ2-2; D uncertain. The CDR3 is 13 amino acids. Trimming stripped 7 bases from V and 0 bases from J, with 6 bases between. CDR3 coding DNA: TGTGCCAGCAAAGTCCCGAACACCGGGGAGCTGTTTTTT. Translation: CASKVPNTGELFF.

In its sample, this clonotype was seen many times. V and J are TRBV2 and TRBJ1-1; TRBD1 matches at 7 bases. Germline lookup yields CDR1 SNHLY and CDR2 FYNNEI. J was trimmed by 4 bases and V by 8 bases; bases with no gene match: 4. The CDR3 sequence is 12 residues long. The CDR3 loop reads CASGQAATEAFF. The CDR3 DNA sequence: TGTGCCAGCGGACAGGCCGCCACTGAAGCTTTCTTT.

The chain couples TRBV11-2 to TRBJ2-1; 15 bases are shared with TRBD2. Germline loops: CDR1 SGHAT, CDR2 FQNNGV. V trimming: 4 bases; J trimming: 7 bases; junction bases outside the gene matches: 8. The CDR3 is 17 amino acids. CDR3 region: CASSSAGTSGRPNEQFF. As DNA, the CDR3 is TGTGCCAGCAGCTCAGCCGGGACTAGCGGGAGGCCGAATGAGCAGTTCTTC.

This clonotype showed up many times. The rearrangement uses TRBV27 and TRBJ1-6; D gene unclear. This CDR3 has 16 residues. Trimming removed 5 bases at V and 2 bases at J, with 13 bases between. Germline CDR1 and CDR2: MNHEY and SMNVEV (reference sequence). CDR3 sequence reads: CASSVTPRPYNSPLHF. The CDR3 nucleotides read TGTGCCAGCAGTGTGACTCCAAGGCCCTATAATTCACCCCTCCACTTT.

The table lists this clonotype with many counts. The chain uses TRBV7-3 and TRBJ2-3; TRBD1 or TRBD2 may be the D gene (7 bases each). The CDR3 loop spans 15 amino acids. CDR1 and CDR2 (germline): SGHTA, FQGTGA. Trimming shortened V by 5 bases and J by 2 bases, and 14 bases separated the two germline ends. The CDR3 region is CASSPGGGPTDTQYF. CDR3 coding DNA: TGTGCCAGCAGCCCAGGGGGAGGGCCCACAGATACGCAGTATTTT.

The chain links TRBV10-1 to TRBJ2-2; TRBD2 might be the D (5 bases). V dropped 5 bases and J dropped 6 bases, with 13 bases sitting between them. CDR3 length equals 14 residues. Germline V gene data show CDR1 as WNHNN and CDR2 as SYGVQD (reference sequence). CDR3 sequence reads: CASSRGPVPGELFF. The CDR3 DNA follows: TGCGCCAGCAGTAGAGGGCCAGTCCCCGGGGAGCTGTTTTTT.

This clonotype appeared many times. The gene calls are TRBV5-1 and TRBJ1-1; D is possibly TRBD1 (5 bases). V was cut by 4 bases and J by 5 bases, with 18 bases left in between. Germline CDR1 is SGHRS and CDR2 is YFSETQ. The CDR3 covers 15 residues. CDR3 coding DNA: TGCGCCAGCAGCCTCACTAGGAGGAAGGGGACTGAAGCTTTCTTT. This encodes CASSLTRRKGTEAFF.

This clonotype was detected only a few times. The rearrangement uses TRBV13 and TRBJ2-7, with 8 positions matching TRBD1. The length of the CDR3 is 14 residues. CDR1 and CDR2 (germline): PRHDT, FYEKMQ (reference sequence). V was pared by 5 bases and J by 4 bases, with 7 bases of the junction left unmatched. The CDR3 reads CASSGPDRAYEQYF. In nucleotides, the CDR3 is TGTGCCAGCAGCGGCCCGGACAGGGCTTACGAGCAGTACTTC.

This clonotype showed up many times. This sequence joins TRBV20-1 and TRBJ2-7, with 9 bases matching TRBD2. Germline trimming cut 1 base from V and 2 bases from J; bases unmatched to any gene: 9. The CDR3 length is 16 residues. Per germline, CDR1 DFQATT and CDR2 SNEGSKA (reference sequence). CDR3 region: CSARGGLAGPAYEQYF. CDR3 nucleotides: TGCAGTGCTAGAGGGGGGCTAGCGGGGCCCGCCTACGAGCAGTACTTC.

This clonotype appeared a few times. This chain joins TRBV7-8 and TRBJ2-1, with D possibly TRBD2 on 6 matching bases. V was clipped by 2 bases and J by 4 bases, with 15 bases between them. This CDR3 comprises 16 residues. Per germline, CDR1 SGHVS and CDR2 FQNEAQ. CDR3 coding DNA: TGTGCCAGCAGCTTATCCTATGGGGCGGGGTACAATGAGCAGTTCTTC. This sequence encodes CASSLSYGAGYNEQFF.

At least ten counts were recorded for this clonotype. The chain has TRBV28 and TRBJ1-5; TRBD1 aligns across 12 bases. Germline lookup yields CDR1 MDHEN and CDR2 SYDVKM. V dropped 5 bases and J dropped 2; count of bases not matched to a gene: 10. The CDR3 loop spans 18 amino acids. In DNA form, the CDR3 reads TGTGCCAGCAGTAGACCCGGGACAGGGGGCTTGGGCAATCAGCCCCAGCATTTT. Residues: CASSRPGTGGLGNQPQHF.

Many counts were recorded for this clonotype. Here the CDR3 reads CASSLGTSGSQETQYF. CDR3 sequence (DNA): TGTGCCAGCAGCCTGGGGACTAGCGGGAGTCAAGAGACCCAGTACTTC. The chain recombines TRBV3-1 with TRBJ2-5; TRBD2 matches 14 bases. There are 16 residues in the CDR3. Germline V gives CDR1 LGHDT, CDR2 YNNKEL (reference sequence). V shed 4 bases, J shed 2 bases, and the junction held 3 bases outside the gene matches.

This clonotype was counted many times. V usage is TRBV7-8 and J usage is TRBJ2-7, with 7 bases aligning to TRBD2. The CDR3 is 15 residues long. Germline values: CDR1 SGHVS, CDR2 FQNEAQ. With 1 base clipped from V and 5 bases from J, the junction kept 8 bases outside the gene matches. Written as DNA, the CDR3 is TGTGCCAGCAGCTTAGAACTCACTAGCGTCAACGAGCAGTACTTC. Its protein product is CASSLELTSVNEQYF. The whole variable domain, filled in from reference TRBV7-8 and TRBJ2-7, reads GAGVSQSPRYKVAKRGQDVALRCDPISGHVSLFWYQQALGQGPEFLTYFQNEAQLDKSGLPSDRFFAERPEGSVSTLKIQRTQQEDSAVYLCASSLELTSVNEQYFGPGTRLTVT.

This clonotype was counted a few times. The chain employs TRBV5-1 and TRBJ2-7, with D unresolved. CDR1 and CDR2 from the germline V gene are SGHRS and YFSETQ. The length of the CDR3 is 13 residues. V was trimmed by 0 bases and J by 7 bases, leaving 11 bases between them. The CDR3 protein is CASSLAAAREQYF. The CDR3 DNA reads as TGCGCCAGCAGCTTGGCCGCGGCTCGGGAGCAGTACTTC.

This clonotype came up many times. The chain combines TRBV30 with TRBJ2-3, with a tentative D call TRBD1 (6 bases). The V gene's germline CDR1 is GTSNPN and CDR2 SVGIG (reference sequence). The V end was cut by 3 bases, the J end by 2 bases, with 9 bases between. This CDR3 has 13 residues. The CDR3 sequence: CAWRGQNTDTQYF. The CDR3, as DNA: TGTGCCTGGAGAGGACAGAACACAGATACGCAGTATTTT.

This clonotype has at least ten counts. This chain links TRBV6-9 with TRBJ2-1, with 11 nucleotides matching TRBD2. This CDR3 spans 17 amino acids. V dropped 2 bases and J dropped 3; count of bases not matched to a gene: 6. The germline V gene encodes CDR1 MNHGY and CDR2 SVAAGI. CDR3 protein: CASSYGPGTSGYNEQFF. Here the CDR3 DNA reads TGTGCCAGCAGTTATGGCCCCGGGACTAGCGGCTACAATGAGCAGTTCTTC.

In its sample, this clonotype was seen many times. The CDR3 DNA reads TGTGCCTGGAGTCCTCCGGACAGGGCGCGGTACGAGCAGTACTTC. Protein product: CAWSPPDRARYEQYF. The chain employs TRBV30 and TRBJ2-7, with 8 positions matching TRBD1. In germline, CDR1 is GTSNPN, CDR2 SVGIG (reference sequence). V was clipped by 2 bases and J by 4 bases; unmatched bases: 10. CDR3 size: 15 residues.

The V and J genes are TRBV20-1 and TRBJ2-2; the match to TRBD1 covers 11 bases. The CDR3 contains 17 residues. V lost 0 bases and J lost 6; bases outside the gene matches: 9. Germline-derived CDR1 and CDR2 are DFQATT and SNEGSKA (reference sequence). CDR3 coding DNA: TGCAGTGCTAGAGATCGAGAGGGACAGGGGGTCTCCGGGGAGCTGTTTTTT. Amino acids: CSARDREGQGVSGELFF.

V usage is TRBV4-1 and J usage is TRBJ2-1; 13 bases are a match to TRBD2. J gave up 8 bases and V 4 bases, and 5 bases lay outside the gene matches. Germline V gene data show CDR1 as MGHRA and CDR2 as YSYEKL. The CDR3 has 15 residues. The CDR3 reads CASSPGLAGAHEQFF. In DNA form, the CDR3 reads TGCGCCAGCAGCCCCGGACTAGCGGGAGCACATGAGCAGTTCTTC.

This clonotype was seen at least ten times. The chain carries TRBV11-2 and TRBJ2-1; tentatively, D is TRBD1 (6 bases). Trimming stripped 3 bases from V and 12 bases from J, with 18 bases between. The CDR3 runs 14 residues. Germline values: CDR1 SGHAT, CDR2 FQNNGV. The DNA of the CDR3 is TGTGCCAGCAGCTTCCAGTCCGGGTTGGGGGCGCAGTTCTTC. As protein: CASSFQSGLGAQFF.

There are many counts of this clonotype. The chain links TRBV7-6 to TRBJ2-3; 8 bases are a match to TRBD2. This CDR3 contains 16 residues. Looked up from germline, CDR1 is SGHVS and CDR2 is FNYEAQ. V dropped 2 bases and J dropped 2; count of bases not matched to a gene: 6. The CDR3 reads CASSLRASGYTDTQYF. The CDR3 region has the DNA TGTGCCAGCAGCTTAAGGGCTAGCGGGTACACAGATACGCAGTATTTT. Variable domain in full (rest from reference TRBV7-6 and TRBJ2-3): GAGVSQSPRYKVTKRGQDVALRCDPISGHVSLYWYRQALGQGPEFLTYFNYEAQQDKSGLPNDRFSAERPEGSISTLTIQRTEQRDSAMYRCASSLRASGYTDTQYFGPGTRLTVL.

This clonotype showed up many times. The genes are TRBV5-1 and TRBJ2-1, with D unclear. The CDR3 spans 11 residues. V gave up 2 bases and J gave up 9 bases, with 6 bases separating them. Germline CDR1 is SGHRS and CDR2 is YFSETQ. DNA of the CDR3: TGCGCCAGCAGCTTAGCTATTGAGCAGTTCTTC. Its translation: CASSLAIEQFF.